Listed below are T cell receptor beta chains from one sample, sequenced in a study of cytomegalovirus exposure and HLA in healthy donors. Sequencing was performed with immunoSEQ multiplex PCR; in TCRdb, only in-frame clones are kept and a portion is missing. The sample holds over 90,000 clones, approximately 70% seen once. The specimen sequenced was PBMCs. Receptor source: a man between 40 and 49 years old in good health and CMV-seronegative. The CDR3 runs from the conserved cysteine through the conserved F or W. D genes are given only for firm matches. Clone size is shown for a subset of rows, as once, few, many or a class of expanded clone.

clone size	D gene	J gene	V gene	CDR3 DNA	CDR3 protein
-	TRBD1	TRBJ2-7	TRBV7-9	TGTGCCAGCAACCGGGACAGGGAGGGCGAGCAGTACTTC	CASNRDREGEQYF
-	-	TRBJ2-5	TRBV25-1	TGTGCCAGCAGTGAAGATGGCCCTCTCCAAGAGACCCAGTACTTC	CASSEDGPLQETQYF
few	-	TRBJ1-3	TRBV5-8	TGTGCCAGCCACCGAGGGACTACAAGCTCTGGAAACACCATATATTTT	CASHRGTTSSGNTIYF
-	-	TRBJ2-5	TRBV11-2	TGTGCCAGCAGCCAAGACAGTTGGGAGACCCAGTACTTC	CASSQDSWETQYF
-	-	TRBJ2-7	TRBV6-1	TGTGCCAGCAGTGAATTCTTCGAGCAGTACTTC	CASSEFFEQYF
-	-	TRBJ1-2	TRBV6-1	TGTGCCAGCGGCAAGACTAACTATGGCTACACCTTC	CASGKTNYGYTF
-	-	TRBJ1-2	TRBV28	TGTGCCAGCAGACTCGGGGGGCCCCTTAACTATGGCTACACCTTC	CASRLGGPLNYGYTF
-	-	TRBJ1-5	TRBV29-1	TGCAGCGTTGAAGTAGTGGCAGGGCAGCCCCAGCATTTT	CSVEVVAGQPQHF
-	-	TRBJ1-6	TRBV7-8	TGTGCCAGCAGCAACGACAGAACGTGGAATTCACCCCTCCACTTT	CASSNDRTWNSPLHF
-	TRBD1	TRBJ1-5	TRBV15	TGTGCCACCAGCAGAGGGGGACAGGTCGTCAATCAGCCCCAGCATTTT	CATSRGGQVVNQPQHF
-	-	TRBJ2-7	TRBV5-4	TGTGCCAGCAGCTTACTAGACGTCCCCTACGAGCAGTACTTC	CASSLLDVPYEQYF
few	-	TRBJ1-2	TRBV21-1	TGTGCCAGCAGCAAAAAGTTGACAGGGGAGGATGGCTACACCTTC	CASSKKLTGEDGYTF
-	-	TRBJ2-7	TRBV6-5	TGTGCCAGCAGTTACGGGGGCAACTCCTACGAGCAGTACTTC	CASSYGGNSYEQYF
once	TRBD2	TRBJ2-2	TRBV7-9	TGTGCCAGCAGCTTAGTGGCGGGGGGAACGAACACCGGGGAGCTGTTTTTT	CASSLVAGGTNTGELFF
-	-	TRBJ1-1	TRBV7-9	TGTGCCAGCAGCTTAGGGGCAGTCGGTGCTGAAGCTTTCTTT	CASSLGAVGAEAFF
few	-	TRBJ1-4	TRBV6-1	TGTGCCAGCAGTTATCTAGCTGAAAAACTGTTTTTT	CASSYLAEKLFF
-	-	TRBJ2-5	TRBV11-2	TGTGCCAGCAGCTCGGACAGACAAGAGACCCAGTACTTC	CASSSDRQETQYF
-	TRBD1	TRBJ1-2	TRBV10-3	TGTGCCATCAGTGTGAATTGGCAGATACTAGGGACAGGGAATAGTGACTATGGCTACACCTTC	CAISVNWQILGTGNSDYGYTF
-	TRBD2	TRBJ2-3	TRBV7-3	TGTGCCAGCAGCGCGGGGGGCACAGATACGCAGTATTTT	CASSAGGTDTQYF
-	-	TRBJ1-1	TRBV2	TGTGCCAGCAGTGAATTGCGGGGGCGCACTGAAGCTTTCTTT	CASSELRGRTEAFF
few	TRBD1	TRBJ1-1	TRBV5-4	TGTGCCAGCAGCTTGGTCGGGACAGGGGCTAGTGAAGCTTTCTTT	CASSLVGTGASEAFF
-	-	TRBJ1-4	TRBV6-5	TGTGCCAGCAGACCGGGACACTATGAAAAACTGTTTTTT	CASRPGHYEKLFF
few	TRBD1	TRBJ2-7	TRBV5-6	TGTGCCAGCAGCTCGGACAGGGGGTACGAGCAGTACTTC	CASSSDRGYEQYF
once	-	TRBJ1-3	TRBV6-5	TGTGCCAGCGTGGACTGGGGAAACACCATATATTTT	CASVDWGNTIYF
-	-	TRBJ2-5	TRBV5-4	TGTGCCAGCAGCCTCGGGACTCGCAAAGAGACCCAGTACTTC	CASSLGTRKETQYF
-	-	TRBJ2-7	TRBV2	TGTGCCAGCAGGCGGGAACCAGTCGGGGAGCAGTACTTC	CASRREPVGEQYF
once	TRBD1	TRBJ1-2	TRBV7-9	TGTGCCAGCAGCTCGGGACAGGGGATCAACTATGGCTACACCTTC	CASSSGQGINYGYTF
-	-	TRBJ2-1	TRBV6-6	TGTGCCAGCAGTGACCCCGGACAGTTCAATGAGCAGTTCTTC	CASSDPGQFNEQFF
-	TRBD2	TRBJ2-1	TRBV18	TGTGCCAGCTCACGCGTAGCGGGGGCCCCTAGGGAGCAGTTCTTC	CASSRVAGAPREQFF
few	-	TRBJ2-5	TRBV5-6	TGTGCCAGCAGCCACGCCCGGGACTACCAAGAGACCCAGTACTTC	CASSHARDYQETQYF
-	TRBD2	TRBJ2-5	TRBV6-1	TGTGCCAGCAGGAGCCAGGGAGGGGCCCAGTACTTC	CASRSQGGAQYF
-	-	TRBJ1-1	TRBV5-8	TGTGCCAGCAGCCTCTTCACTGAAGCTTTCTTT	CASSLFTEAFF
-	-	TRBJ2-2	TRBV19	TGTGCCAGTAGTATAGGTCCGGCAGGGTTCTACACCGGGGAGCTGTTTTTT	CASSIGPAGFYTGELFF
-	-	TRBJ2-5	TRBV5-1	TGCGCCAGCAGCTTGATGAGGTCCCAAGAGACCCAGTACTTC	CASSLMRSQETQYF
-	TRBD1	TRBJ1-2	TRBV29-1	TGCAGCGTTCGAGGTGACAGGGAGTTACGACACTATGGCTACACCTTC	CSVRGDRELRHYGYTF
-	-	TRBJ1-4	TRBV30	TGTGCCTGGAGTCCCTGGCGGCCGGGGGAAAAACTGTTTTTT	CAWSPWRPGEKLFF
-	-	TRBJ2-4	TRBV18	TGTGCCAGCTCCTCCCTAGCCAAAAACATTCAGTACTTC	CASSSLAKNIQYF
once	-	TRBJ2-7	TRBV2	TGTGCCAGCAACCAGGACACTCGGACCTACGAGCAGTACTTC	CASNQDTRTYEQYF
-	-	TRBJ2-5	TRBV15	TGTGCCACCAGCAGAGAGAGGAGGGGGGGCGGAGAGACCCAGTACTTC	CATSRERRGGGETQYF
once	TRBD2	TRBJ2-1	TRBV15	TGTGCCACCAGCATGGGACTAGCGGGGGACAATGAGCAGTTCTTC	CATSMGLAGDNEQFF
-	-	TRBJ1-1	TRBV6-6	TGTGCCAGCAGTTACAATCAGGGGACGAACACTGAAGCTTTCTTT	CASSYNQGTNTEAFF
-	-	TRBJ1-1	TRBV4-2	TGTGCCAGCAGCCAAGAAACAGGACGGACGAACACTGAAGCTTTCTTT	CASSQETGRTNTEAFF
-	-	TRBJ1-2	TRBV9	TGTGCCAGCAGCGTAGAGTCGCGAGGAGCGGGTGGCTACACCTTC	CASSVESRGAGGYTF
-	-	TRBJ2-4	TRBV28	TGTGCCAGCAGTTCCGGACTACTTCAGTACTTC	CASSSGLLQYF
-	-	TRBJ1-1	TRBV6-6	TGTGCCAGCAGTTATTTTCAGGGGACCACTGAAGCTTTCTTT	CASSYFQGTTEAFF
-	TRBD1	TRBJ1-3	TRBV5-1	TGCGCCAGCAGCTTCCGGACAGGGGAAGTGATTGGAAACACCATATATTTT	CASSFRTGEVIGNTIYF
-	-	TRBJ2-7	TRBV5-4	TGTGCCAGCAGCTTGGCGTGGTGGGCCGAGCAGTACTTC	CASSLAWWAEQYF
-	-	TRBJ2-2	TRBV4-3	TGCGCCAGCAGCCAAGTCACCCGACTTGCCACCGGGGAGCTGTTTTTT	CASSQVTRLATGELFF
-	-	TRBJ1-1	TRBV4-2	TGTGCCAGCAGCCAAGGGCTAGGAGATGAAGCTTTCTTT	CASSQGLGDEAFF
-	TRBD1	TRBJ1-1	TRBV27	TGTGCCAGCAGGTGGACAGGGGGTAACACTGAAGCTTTCTTT	CASRWTGGNTEAFF
-	TRBD1	TRBJ2-1	TRBV2	TGTGCCAGCAGTGTGACAGGGATCCTCTCCTACAATGAGCAGTTCTTC	CASSVTGILSYNEQFF